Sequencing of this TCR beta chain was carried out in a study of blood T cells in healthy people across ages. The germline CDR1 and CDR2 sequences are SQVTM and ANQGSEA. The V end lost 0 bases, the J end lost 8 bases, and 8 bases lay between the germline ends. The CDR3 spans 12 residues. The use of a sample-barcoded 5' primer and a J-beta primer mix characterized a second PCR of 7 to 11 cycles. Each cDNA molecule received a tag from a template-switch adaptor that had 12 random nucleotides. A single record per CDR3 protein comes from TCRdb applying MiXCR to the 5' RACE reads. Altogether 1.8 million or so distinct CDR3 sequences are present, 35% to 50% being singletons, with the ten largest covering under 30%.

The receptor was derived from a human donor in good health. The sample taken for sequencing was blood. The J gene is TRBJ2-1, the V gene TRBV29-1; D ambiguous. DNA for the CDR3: TGCAGCGTTGAAGATTTACCCGATGAGCAGTTCTTC. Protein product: CSVEDLPDEQFF.